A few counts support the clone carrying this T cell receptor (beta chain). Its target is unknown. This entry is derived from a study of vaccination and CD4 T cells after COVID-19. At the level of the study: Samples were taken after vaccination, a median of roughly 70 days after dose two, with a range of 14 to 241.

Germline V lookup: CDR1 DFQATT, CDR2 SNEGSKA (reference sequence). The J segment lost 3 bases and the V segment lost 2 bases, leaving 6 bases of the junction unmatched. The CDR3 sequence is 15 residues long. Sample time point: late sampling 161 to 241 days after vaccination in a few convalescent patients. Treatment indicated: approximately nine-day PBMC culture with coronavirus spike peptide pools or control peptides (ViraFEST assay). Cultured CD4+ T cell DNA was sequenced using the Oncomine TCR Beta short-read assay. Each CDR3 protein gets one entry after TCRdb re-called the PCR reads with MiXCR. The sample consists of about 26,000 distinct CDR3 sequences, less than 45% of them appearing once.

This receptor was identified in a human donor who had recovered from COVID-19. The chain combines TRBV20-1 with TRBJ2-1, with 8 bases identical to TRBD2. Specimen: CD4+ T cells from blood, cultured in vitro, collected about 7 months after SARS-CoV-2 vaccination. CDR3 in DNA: TGCAGTGCTAGAAGTACTAGCGGAAACTACAATGAGCAGTTCTTC. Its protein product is CSARSTSGNYNEQFF.